This T cell receptor (beta chain) is from a study of blood T cell repertoires in COVID-19. Across the study: Researchers got acute and convalescent COVID-19 samples from the United States, Italy and Spain. Sources were T cells, B-cell-depleted T cells, or PBMCs; the material itself was cDNA or gDNA.

The Seattle site enrolled patients during active infection and followed them longitudinally. CDR1 and CDR2 from the germline V gene are GTSNPN and SVGIG (reference sequence). The CDR3 runs 14 residues. After removal of 4 bases from V and 6 bases from J, the junction contained 5 bases not matched to a gene. TCRdb's copy holds only in-frame clones and misses some; the assay was immunoSEQ multiplex PCR. The data show just over 300,000 clones, just under 90% seen once. The clonotype comes from a woman in her 30s with COVID-19, enrolled during active disease. The specimen sequenced was peripheral blood. The chain couples TRBV30 to TRBJ1-6; 8 bases agree with TRBD1. CDR3: CAWTRTGPNSPLHF. CDR3 in DNA: TGTGCCTGGACCCGGACAGGGCCTAATTCACCCCTCCACTTT.